The clone carrying this TCR beta chain came up a few times. This record comes from a study of untreated major depressive disorder. From germline, CDR1 is SQVTM and CDR2 ANQGSEA. This CDR3 region has 13 residues. The V gene lost 6 bases and the J gene lost 2 bases, with 11 bases spanning the gap. Profiled with immunoSEQ multiplex PCR; TCRdb holds only in-frame clones, not every one. The sample includes some 20,000 clones, roughly 86% of them seen just once. The sequenced sample was CD4+ T cells from PBMCs. V gene TRBV29-1 combines with J gene TRBJ1-3; D is unresolved. The receptor's source is a woman under 40 in good health. CDR3 residues: CSVAKTAGNTIYF. CDR3 DNA sequence: TGCAGCGTGGCAAAGACGGCTGGAAACACCATATATTTT.